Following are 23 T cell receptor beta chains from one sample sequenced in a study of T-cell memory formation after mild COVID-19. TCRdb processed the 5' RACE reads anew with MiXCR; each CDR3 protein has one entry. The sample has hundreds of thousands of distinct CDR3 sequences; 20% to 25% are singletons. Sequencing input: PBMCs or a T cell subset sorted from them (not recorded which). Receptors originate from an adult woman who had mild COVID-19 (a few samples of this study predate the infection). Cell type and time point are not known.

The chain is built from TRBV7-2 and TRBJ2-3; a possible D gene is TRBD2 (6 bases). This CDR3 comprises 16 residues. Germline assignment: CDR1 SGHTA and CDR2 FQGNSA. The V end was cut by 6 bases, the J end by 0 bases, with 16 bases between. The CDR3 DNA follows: TGTGCCAGCAGTCCTACGGCGGGAATTAGCACAGATACGCAGTATTTT. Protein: CASSPTAGISTDTQYF. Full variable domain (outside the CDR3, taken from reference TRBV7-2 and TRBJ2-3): GAGVSQSPSNKVTEKGKDVELRCDPISGHTALYWYRQSLGQGLEFLIYFQGNSAPDKSGLPSDRFSAERTGGSVSTLTIQRTQQEDSAVYLCASSPTAGISTDTQYFGPGTRLTVL.

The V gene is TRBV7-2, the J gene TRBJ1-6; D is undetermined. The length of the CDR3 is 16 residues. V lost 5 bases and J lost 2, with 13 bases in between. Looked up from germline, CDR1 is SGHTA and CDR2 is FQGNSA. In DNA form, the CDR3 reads TGTGCCAGCAGCCCGCGGACGGCAACCTATAATTCACCCCTCCACTTT. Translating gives CASSPRTATYNSPLHF. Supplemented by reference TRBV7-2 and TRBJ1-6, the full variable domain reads GAGVSQSPSNKVTEKGKDVELRCDPISGHTALYWYRQSLGQGLEFLIYFQGNSAPDKSGLPSDRFSAERTGGSVSTLTIQRTQQEDSAVYLCASSPRTATYNSPLHFGNGTRLTVT.

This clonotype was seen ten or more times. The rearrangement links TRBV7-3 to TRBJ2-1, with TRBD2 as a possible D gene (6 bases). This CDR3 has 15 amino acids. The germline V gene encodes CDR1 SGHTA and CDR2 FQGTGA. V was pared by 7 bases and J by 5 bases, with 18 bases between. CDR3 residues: CASITGGTCNNEQFF. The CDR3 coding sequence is TGTGCCAGCATTACTGGCGGGACTTGCAACAATGAGCAGTTCTTC.

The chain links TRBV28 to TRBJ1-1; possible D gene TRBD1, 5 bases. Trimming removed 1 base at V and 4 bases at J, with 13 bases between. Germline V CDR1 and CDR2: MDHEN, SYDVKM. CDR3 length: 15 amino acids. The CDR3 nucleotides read TGTGCCAGCAGTTTATTAGGGGCAGGGACCACTGAAGCTTTCTTT. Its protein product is CASSLLGAGTTEAFF.

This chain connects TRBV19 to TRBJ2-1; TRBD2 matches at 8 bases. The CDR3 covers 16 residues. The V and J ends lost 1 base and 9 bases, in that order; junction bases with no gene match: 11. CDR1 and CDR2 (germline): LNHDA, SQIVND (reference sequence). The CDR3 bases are TGTGCCAGTAGTATAGTTCATAGCGGGAAGGTCACTGAGCAGTTCTTC. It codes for CASSIVHSGKVTEQFF. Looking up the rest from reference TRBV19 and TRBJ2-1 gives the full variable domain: DGGITQSPKYLFRKEGQNVTLSCEQNLNHDAMYWYRQDPGQGLRLIYYSQIVNDFQKGDIAEGYSVSREKKESFPLTVTSAQKNPTAFYLCASSIVHSGKVTEQFFGPGTRLTVL.

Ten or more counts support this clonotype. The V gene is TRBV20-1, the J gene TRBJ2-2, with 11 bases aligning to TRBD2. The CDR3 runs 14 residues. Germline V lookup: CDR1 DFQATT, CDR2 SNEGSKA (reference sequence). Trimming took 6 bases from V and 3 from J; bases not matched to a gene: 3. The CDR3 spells CSAKGLADTGELFF. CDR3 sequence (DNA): TGCAGTGCGAAGGGACTAGCGGACACCGGGGAGCTGTTTTTT.

CDR3 region: CASQWTGKNTGELFF. The CDR3 DNA is TGTGCCAGCCAGTGGACGGGAAAGAACACCGGGGAGCTGTTTTTT. This chain uses TRBV7-9 with TRBJ2-2; perhaps TRBD2 as D (5 bases). V was cut by 8 bases and J by 1 base, with 14 bases left in between. The CDR3 spans 15 residues. Germline values: CDR1 SEHNR, CDR2 FQNEAQ (reference sequence). Looking up the rest from reference TRBV7-9 and TRBJ2-2 gives the full variable domain: DTGVSQNPRHKITKRGQNVTFRCDPISEHNRLYWYRQTLGQGPEFLTYFQNEAQLEKSRLLSDRFSAERPKGSFSTLEIQRTEQGDSAMYLCASQWTGKNTGELFFGEGSRLTVL.

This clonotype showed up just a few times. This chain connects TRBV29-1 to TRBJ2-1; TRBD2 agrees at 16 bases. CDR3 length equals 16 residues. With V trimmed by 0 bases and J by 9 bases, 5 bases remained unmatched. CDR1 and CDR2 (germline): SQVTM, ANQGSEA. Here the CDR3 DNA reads TGCAGCGTTGAAGAGGCGGGACTAGCGGGAGGGTTTGAGCAGTTCTTC. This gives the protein CSVEEAGLAGGFEQFF.

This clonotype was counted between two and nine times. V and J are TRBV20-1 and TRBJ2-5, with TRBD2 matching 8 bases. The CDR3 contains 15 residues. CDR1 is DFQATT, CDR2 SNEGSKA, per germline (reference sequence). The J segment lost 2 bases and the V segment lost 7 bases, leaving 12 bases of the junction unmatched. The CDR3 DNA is TGCAGTGGGGATGGGGGACTAGGTTCTCAAGAGACCCAGTACTTC. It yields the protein CSGDGGLGSQETQYF.

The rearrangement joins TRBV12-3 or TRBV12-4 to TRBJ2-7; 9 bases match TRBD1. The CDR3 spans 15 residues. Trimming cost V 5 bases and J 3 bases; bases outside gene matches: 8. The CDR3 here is CASSLSGTGNYEQYF. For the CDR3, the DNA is TGTGCCAGCAGTCTTTCTGGGACAGGGAACTACGAGCAGTACTTC.

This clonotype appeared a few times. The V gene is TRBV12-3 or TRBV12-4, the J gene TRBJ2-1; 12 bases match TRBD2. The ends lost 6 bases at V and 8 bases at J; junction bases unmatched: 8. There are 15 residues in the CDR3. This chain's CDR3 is CASSALAGGPYEQFF. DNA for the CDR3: TGTGCCAGCAGCGCCCTAGCGGGAGGGCCGTATGAGCAGTTCTTC.

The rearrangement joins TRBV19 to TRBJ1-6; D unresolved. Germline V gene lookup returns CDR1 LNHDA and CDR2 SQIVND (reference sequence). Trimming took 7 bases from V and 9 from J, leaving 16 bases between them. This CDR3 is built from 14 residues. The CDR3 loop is CASTFGSSGSPLHF. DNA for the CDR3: TGTGCCAGTACTTTCGGCTCTTCAGGTTCACCCCTCCACTTT. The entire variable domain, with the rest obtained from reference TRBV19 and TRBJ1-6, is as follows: DGGITQSPKYLFRKEGQNVTLSCEQNLNHDAMYWYRQDPGQGLRLIYYSQIVNDFQKGDIAEGYSVSREKKESFPLTVTSAQKNPTAFYLCASTFGSSGSPLHFGNGTRLTVT.

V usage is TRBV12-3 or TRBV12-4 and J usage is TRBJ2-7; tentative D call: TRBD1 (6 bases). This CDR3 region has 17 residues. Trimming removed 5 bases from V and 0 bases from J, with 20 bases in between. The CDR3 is CASSPGGGEGLSYEQYF. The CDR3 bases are TGTGCCAGCAGTCCTGGTGGGGGCGAAGGTCTCTCCTACGAGCAGTACTTC.

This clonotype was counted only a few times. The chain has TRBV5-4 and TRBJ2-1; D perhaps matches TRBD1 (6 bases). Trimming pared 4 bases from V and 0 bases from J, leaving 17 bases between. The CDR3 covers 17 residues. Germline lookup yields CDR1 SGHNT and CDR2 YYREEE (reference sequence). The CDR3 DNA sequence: TGTGCCAGCAGCCCGGGACATGAAGTGAGCTCCTACAATGAGCAGTTCTTC. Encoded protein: CASSPGHEVSSYNEQFF. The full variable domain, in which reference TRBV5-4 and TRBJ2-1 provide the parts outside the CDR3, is ETGVTQSPTHLIKTRGQQVTLRCSSQSGHNTVSWYQQALGQGPQFIFQYYREEENGRGNFPPRFSGLQFPNYSSELNVNALELDDSALYLCASSPGHEVSSYNEQFFGPGTRLTVL.

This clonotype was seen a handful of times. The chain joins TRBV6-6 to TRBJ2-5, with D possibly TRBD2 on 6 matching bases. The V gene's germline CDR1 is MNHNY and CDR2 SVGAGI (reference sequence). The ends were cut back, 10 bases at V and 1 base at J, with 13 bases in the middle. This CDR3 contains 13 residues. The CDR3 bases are TGTGCCATTAACCTAGCGACCCAAGAGACCCAGTACTTC. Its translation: CAINLATQETQYF.

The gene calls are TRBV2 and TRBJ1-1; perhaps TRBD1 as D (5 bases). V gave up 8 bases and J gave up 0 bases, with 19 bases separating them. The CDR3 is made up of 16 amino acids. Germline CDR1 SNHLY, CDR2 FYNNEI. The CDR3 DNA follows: TGTGCCAGCTCCCGCCCACTGGAGGGACTGAACACTGAAGCTTTCTTT. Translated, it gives CASSRPLEGLNTEAFF. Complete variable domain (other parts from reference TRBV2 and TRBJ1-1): EPEVTQTPSHQVTQMGQEVILRCVPISNHLYFYWYRQILGQKVEFLVSFYNNEISEKSEIFDDQFSVERPDGSNFTLKIRSTKLEDSAMYFCASSRPLEGLNTEAFFGQGTRLTVV.

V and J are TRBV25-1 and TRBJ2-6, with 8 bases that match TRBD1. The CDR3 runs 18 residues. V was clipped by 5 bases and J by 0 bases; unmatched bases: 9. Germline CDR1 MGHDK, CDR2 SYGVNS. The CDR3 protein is CASSYRGSKGSGANVLTF. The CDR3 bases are TGTGCCAGCAGTTACAGGGGGTCGAAGGGCTCTGGGGCCAACGTCCTGACTTTC.

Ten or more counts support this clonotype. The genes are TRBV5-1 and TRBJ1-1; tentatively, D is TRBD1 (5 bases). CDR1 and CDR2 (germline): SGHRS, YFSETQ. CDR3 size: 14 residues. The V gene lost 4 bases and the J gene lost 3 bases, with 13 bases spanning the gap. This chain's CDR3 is CASSGRRGDTEAFF. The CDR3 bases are TGCGCCAGCAGCGGTCGGAGGGGCGACACTGAAGCTTTCTTT. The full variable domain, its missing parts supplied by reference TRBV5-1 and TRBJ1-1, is KAGVTQTPRYLIKTRGQQVTLSCSPISGHRSVSWYQQTPGQGLQFLFEYFSETQRNKGNFPGRFSGRQFSNSRSEMNVSTLELGDSALYLCASSGRRGDTEAFFGQGTRLTVV.

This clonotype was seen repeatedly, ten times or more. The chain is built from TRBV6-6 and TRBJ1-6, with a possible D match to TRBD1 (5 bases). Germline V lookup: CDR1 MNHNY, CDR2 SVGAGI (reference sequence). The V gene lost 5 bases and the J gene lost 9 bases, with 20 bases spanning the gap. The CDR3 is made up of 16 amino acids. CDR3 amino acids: CASSHAEGGETSPLHF. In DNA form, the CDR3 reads TGTGCCAGCAGTCACGCGGAGGGAGGGGAGACTTCACCCCTCCACTTT.

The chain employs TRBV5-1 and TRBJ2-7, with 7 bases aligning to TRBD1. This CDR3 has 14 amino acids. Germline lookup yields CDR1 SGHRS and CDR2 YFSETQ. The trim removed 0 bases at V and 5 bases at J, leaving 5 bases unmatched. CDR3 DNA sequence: TGCGCCAGCAGCTTGGGACAGGGTTTGAACGAGCAGTACTTC. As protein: CASSLGQGLNEQYF.

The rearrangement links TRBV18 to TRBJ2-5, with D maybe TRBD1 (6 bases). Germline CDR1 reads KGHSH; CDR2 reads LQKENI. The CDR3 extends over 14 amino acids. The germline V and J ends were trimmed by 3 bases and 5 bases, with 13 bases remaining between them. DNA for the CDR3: TGTGCCAGCTCACCGCAGGGGCGGTCGGAGACCCAGTACTTC. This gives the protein CASSPQGRSETQYF.

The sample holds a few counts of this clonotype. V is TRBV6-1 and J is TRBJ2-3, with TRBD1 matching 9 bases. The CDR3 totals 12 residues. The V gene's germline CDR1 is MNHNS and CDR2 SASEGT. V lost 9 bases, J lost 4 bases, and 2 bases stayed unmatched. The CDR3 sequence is CASRQGADTQYF. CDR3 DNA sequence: TGTGCCAGTAGACAGGGGGCAGATACGCAGTATTTT.

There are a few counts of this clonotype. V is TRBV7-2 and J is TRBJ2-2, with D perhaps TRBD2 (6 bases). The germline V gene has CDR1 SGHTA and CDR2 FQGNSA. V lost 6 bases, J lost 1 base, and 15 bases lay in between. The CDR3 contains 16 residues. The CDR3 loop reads CASRLSGTENTGELFF. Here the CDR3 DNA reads TGTGCCAGCAGACTATCCGGGACTGAGAACACCGGGGAGCTGTTTTTT.